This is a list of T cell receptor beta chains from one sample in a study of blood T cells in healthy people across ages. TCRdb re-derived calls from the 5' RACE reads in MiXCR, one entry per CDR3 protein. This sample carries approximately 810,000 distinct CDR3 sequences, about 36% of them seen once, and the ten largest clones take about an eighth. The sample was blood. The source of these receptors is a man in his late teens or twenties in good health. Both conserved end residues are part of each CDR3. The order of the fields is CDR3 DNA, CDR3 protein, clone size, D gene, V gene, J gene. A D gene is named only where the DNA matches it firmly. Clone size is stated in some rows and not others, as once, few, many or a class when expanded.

TGTGCCAGCAGCCAAGATCTCCGGACAGCAAATGAAAAACTGTTTTTT	CASSQDLRTANEKLFF	few	.	TRBV4-2	TRBJ1-4
TGTGCCATCAGTGAGTCGAGGGGGAACGGGGAGCAGTACTTC	CAISESRGNGEQYF	.	.	TRBV10-3	TRBJ2-5
TGTGCCAGCAGCCAGAAAGCGACAGGGGGGTCCTACGAGCAGTACTTC	CASSQKATGGSYEQYF	many	TRBD1	TRBV7-9	TRBJ2-7
TGTGCCAGCAGGTCCGGGGTAGATACGCAGTATTTT	CASRSGVDTQYF	many	.	TRBV12-3/TRBV12-4	TRBJ2-3
TGTGCCAGCATTCGGGACAGGGGTCGTCTAGGTGGCTACACCTTC	CASIRDRGRLGGYTF	.	TRBD1	TRBV6-2/TRBV6-3	TRBJ1-2
TGTGCCAGCAGCGCCTTTCTAGGGGGGGAAGATACGCAGTATTTT	CASSAFLGGEDTQYF	many	.	TRBV9	TRBJ2-3
TGTGCCAGCAGCTTAGTCGGGACAGACACTGAAGCTTTCTTT	CASSLVGTDTEAFF	.	TRBD1	TRBV7-2	TRBJ1-1
TGTGCCACCAGTCCGGGGAACACCGGGGAGCTGTTTTTT	CATSPGNTGELFF	.	.	TRBV15	TRBJ2-2
TGCAGTGCTGACCAGGGGGACAGGGGCGACATCGGGCCCCAGCATTTT	CSADQGDRGDIGPQHF	.	TRBD1	TRBV20-1	TRBJ1-5
TGCAGTGCTAGGGGACAGGGGGGTGGCTACACCTTC	CSARGQGGGYTF	few	TRBD1	TRBV20-1	TRBJ1-2
TGTGCCAGCGCCGCTTTTATATTAAACACTGAAGCTTTCTTT	CASAAFILNTEAFF	few	.	TRBV7-2	TRBJ1-1
TGCAGTGCTAGGGGCCTGAGCTCCTATAATTCACCCCTCCACTTT	CSARGLSSYNSPLHF	.	.	TRBV20-1	TRBJ1-6
TGTGCCAGCAGTTTATCGCCAGGGGACCACTATGGCTACACCTTC	CASSLSPGDHYGYTF	.	.	TRBV27	TRBJ1-2
TGTGCCATCGGAAGCGGGGGCTCCTACAATGAGCAGTTCTTC	CAIGSGGSYNEQFF	.	TRBD2	TRBV10-3	TRBJ2-1
TGCGCCAGCAGCCAAGGCCCGGGACAGGGAGGTCAGCCCCAGCATTTT	CASSQGPGQGGQPQHF	.	TRBD1	TRBV3-1	TRBJ1-5
TGTGCCAGCAGCTTTGGGGGATTGGGCAATGAGCAGTTCTTC	CASSFGGLGNEQFF	.	.	TRBV7-3	TRBJ2-1
TGTGCCAGCAGTTACGGCGGACAGGGTAACTATGGCTACACCTTC	CASSYGGQGNYGYTF	few	TRBD1	TRBV6-6	TRBJ1-2
TGCAGTGCTAGGTATCGGCCCGCCCTCCACTTT	CSARYRPALHF	.	.	TRBV20-1	TRBJ1-6
TGTGCCAGCAGGCCTCCTATGCGGGGGGACACCGGGGAGCTGTTTTTT	CASRPPMRGDTGELFF	.	TRBD2	TRBV6-5	TRBJ2-2
TGCGCCAGCAGCTTCGAAGGGGCCAGGGAGACCCAGTACTTC	CASSFEGARETQYF	few	.	TRBV5-1	TRBJ2-5
TGCGCCAGCAGCCAGACTAGCGGTTTTTACAATGAGCAGTTCTTC	CASSQTSGFYNEQFF	.	TRBD2	TRBV5-1	TRBJ2-1
TGTGCCAGCAGTTTATTAGCCGGGTCGGGTGGCTACACCTTC	CASSLLAGSGGYTF	.	.	TRBV27	TRBJ1-2
TGCAGTGCCCAGGGGGCAACTAATGAAAAACTGTTTTTT	CSAQGATNEKLFF	.	TRBD1	TRBV20-1	TRBJ1-4
TGTGCCAGCAGCTTAATTATGGGGGAGCAGTTCTTC	CASSLIMGEQFF	.	.	TRBV7-2	TRBJ2-1
TGTGCCAGCAGCCAAGACGGCGGTTACAATGAGCAGTTCTTC	CASSQDGGYNEQFF	.	.	TRBV3-1	TRBJ2-1
TGCGCCAGCAGCACTCAGCCCCAGCATTTT	CASSTQPQHF	.	.	TRBV5-1	TRBJ1-5
TGTGCCAGCAGCCAAGCTTTTGGGGAACCCTTACAAGAGACCCAGTACTTC	CASSQAFGEPLQETQYF	.	.	TRBV12-3/TRBV12-4	TRBJ2-5
TGCGCCAGCAGTTCCCCGCAGGACAAGGAAGCTTTCTTT	CASSSPQDKEAFF	.	.	TRBV5-1	TRBJ1-1
TGTGCCAGCAGTTTGGGACTAGCGGGGGGACGAGAGACCCAGTACTTC	CASSLGLAGGRETQYF	.	TRBD2	TRBV12-3/TRBV12-4	TRBJ2-5
TGTGCCAGCAGCTTAGTTACCAGCGGACGCGATACGCAGTATTTT	CASSLVTSGRDTQYF	few	.	TRBV7-9	TRBJ2-3
TGCAGTACCCGAACCAGCATGAACACTGAAGCTTTCTTT	CSTRTSMNTEAFF	.	.	TRBV20-1	TRBJ1-1
TGCAGTGCTAGACGTCCCTATTTCACAGATACGCAGTATTTT	CSARRPYFTDTQYF	many	.	TRBV20-1	TRBJ2-3
TGCGGTGCTAGCCGGGATACCGATTACACCTTC	CGASRDTDYTF	.	.	TRBV20-1	TRBJ1-2
TGTGCCAGCAGTCCCAAGGGGACTAGCGGGGCCAAGACCCAGTACTTC	CASSPKGTSGAKTQYF	.	TRBD2	TRBV12-3/TRBV12-4	TRBJ2-5
TGCAGCGTTGAAAGAGGCCGCGACAGGGGATTCACAGATACGCAGTATTTT	CSVERGRDRGFTDTQYF	.	TRBD1	TRBV29-1	TRBJ2-3
TGCGCCAGCAGCCAAGACGCCCAGACCCAACCCTACGAGCAGTACTTC	CASSQDAQTQPYEQYF	few	.	TRBV4-1	TRBJ2-7
TGTGCCAGCACCTCCAAGGACAGGGGTCGCAATGAGCAGTACTTC	CASTSKDRGRNEQYF	.	TRBD1	TRBV7-3	TRBJ2-7
TGTGCCAGCAGCTTATATCCCCTAGCGGAGCACACCGGGGAGCTGTTTTTT	CASSLYPLAEHTGELFF	.	TRBD2	TRBV7-3	TRBJ2-2
TGCAGTGCTAGAGCCGGGGTCATGAACACTGAAGCTTTCTTT	CSARAGVMNTEAFF	few	.	TRBV20-1	TRBJ1-1
TGCGCCAGCAGCCAAAGGACAGGCGGGAGCGGGATGAGGTCATACAATGAGCAGTTCTTC	CASSQRTGGSGMRSYNEQFF	.	.	TRBV4-1	TRBJ2-1
TGTGCCAGCAGAGTCCCGACTAGCGGGGGGGGTAGCTCCTACAATGAGCAGTTCTTC	CASRVPTSGGGSSYNEQFF	many	TRBD2	TRBV7-9	TRBJ2-1
TGCGCCAGCAGCCAAGATCTAGCGGGGGGTACGGCCGGGGAGCTGTTTTTT	CASSQDLAGGTAGELFF	once	TRBD2	TRBV4-3	TRBJ2-2
TGCAGTGCTAGAGATCGGGACCCCACCCTCGAGCAGTACTTC	CSARDRDPTLEQYF	.	.	TRBV20-1	TRBJ2-7
TGTGCCAGCAGTGCACCCGGGACTAGCGGGGGGCCTAAGAGGGCGGATACGCAGTATTTT	CASSAPGTSGGPKRADTQYF	.	TRBD2	TRBV25-1	TRBJ2-3
TGTGCCAGCAGCTTGGAACTTCCGGGACAGGGGGCATTTCAGCCCCAGCATTTT	CASSLELPGQGAFQPQHF	.	TRBD1	TRBV7-2	TRBJ1-5
TGTGCCAGCAGTTTGGGCTCCGTAGCTAATGAAAAACTGTTTTTT	CASSLGSVANEKLFF	many	.	TRBV12-3/TRBV12-4	TRBJ1-4
TGTGCCAGCAGCTTAGGTGCGGCAGGGAGAAGAGAGACCCAGTTCTTC	CASSLGAAGRRETQFF	.	.	TRBV7-6	TRBJ2-1
TGTGCCAGCAGTCCCGGGACAGGGAAGGGAAAAGGCTACACCTTC	CASSPGTGKGKGYTF	few	TRBD1	TRBV27	TRBJ1-2
TGCAGCGTTGAAGCTGAGTATCAAGAGACCCAGTACTTC	CSVEAEYQETQYF	many	.	TRBV29-1	TRBJ2-5
TGTGCCAGCAGCCGACAGGGACGGACAAACAATGAGCAGTTCTTC	CASSRQGRTNNEQFF	.	TRBD1	TRBV7-8	TRBJ2-1
TGTGCCAGCAGCCAGGACAGAACCACAGATACGCAGTATTTT	CASSQDRTTDTQYF	many	.	TRBV4-3	TRBJ2-3
TGTGCTAGTGGTTTAGTAGAGGAGACCCAGTACTTC	CASGLVEETQYF	.	.	TRBV12-5	TRBJ2-5
TGTGCCAGCAGATTAGCGGATATCACAGATACGCAGTATTTT	CASRLADITDTQYF	few	.	TRBV6-6	TRBJ2-3
TGTGCCAGCAGCCGCAGGGGCCTGGGCGGAGCTTTCTTT	CASSRRGLGGAFF	few	.	TRBV14	TRBJ1-1